This T cell receptor (beta chain) is drawn from a study of T cells in Graves' hyperthyroidism and ophthalmopathy. As regards this clonotype: Its specificity is not known.

TCR beta CDR3 regions were amplified from RNA. A first-round RT-PCR of the TCR CDR3 used the HTBI primer set. A single record per CDR3 protein comes from TCRdb applying MiXCR to the multiplex PCR reads. The sample lists a few hundred thousand distinct CDR3 sequences, about 20% occurring once. Between the trimmed V and J ends, which lost 2 bases and 5 bases, there was a span of 14 bases. CDR3 length equals 15 residues. Germline V lookup: CDR1 KGHSH, CDR2 LQKENI. Uncontrolled infection, other autoimmune disease, pregnancy or lactation excluded patients. Findings and limits, study-wide: The majority of expanded thyroid clonotypes above 0.001 also appeared in blood. Stable hyperthyroidism was told apart from ophthalmopathy by a model built on 13 V-J features.

The sequence was obtained from a woman aged 70 to 79 with Graves' ophthalmopathy. The sample taken for sequencing was blood. This chain uses TRBV18 with TRBJ2-3; maybe TRBD1 (5 bases). CDR3 coding DNA: TGTGCCAGCTCACCAGTTAGGGCTCAGGGAGATACGCAGTATTTT. This encodes CASSPVRAQGDTQYF.